A single sample gave rise to the 4 T cell receptor gamma chains below, sequenced in a study of Vδ1+ human thymocytes. These receptors' antigens are unknown. Study observations and caveats: Thymic TRG and TRD repertoires appeared highly polyclonal, with Gaussian CDR3 length distributions.

Extracted RNA was reverse transcribed into cDNA. Pooled V-gene forward primers with one constant-region reverse primer generated the CDR3 amplicons by multiplex PCR. TCRdb reanalysed the multiplex PCR reads via CATT. The sample carries some 37,000 gamma-chain clones, 20% to 25% recorded once. The sample comprised Vdelta1+ gamma-delta thymocytes from the thymus. Stated subset: FACS-sorted CD3+ TCRalphabeta- TCRVdelta1+ TCRVdelta2- thymocytes. The receptors stem from a girl less than two years old who had congenital heart surgery.

The V gene is TRGV2, the J gene TRGJ1 or TRGJ2. With V trimmed by 0 bases and J by 0 bases, 11 bases remained unmatched. This CDR3 is 17 amino acids long. CDR1 and CDR2 (germline): EGSNGY, YDSYNSKV. The CDR3 DNA sequence: TGTGCCACCTGGGACGGGCTATCAGTATGGAATTATTATAAGAAACTCTTT. Translation: CATWDGLSVWNYYKKLF.

This clone rates as medium-sized (0.01 to 0.1%). The sample contains more than one DNA sequence encoding this CDR3. This sequence joins TRGV4 and TRGJ1 or TRGJ2. The CDR3 is made up of 13 amino acids. V was pared by 0 bases and J by 3 bases, with 2 bases of the junction left unmatched. Per the germline V gene, CDR1 is EGSTGY and CDR2 is YDSYTSSV. The CDR3 DNA follows: TGTGCCACCTGGGATGGGCGTTATTATAAGAAACTCTTT. Translation: CATWDGRYYKKLF.

The V and J genes are TRGV3 and TRGJP2. The V gene end was trimmed by 5 bases and the J gene end by 8 bases; junction bases not matched to a gene: 17. Germline CDR1 and CDR2: VTNTFY and YDVSTARD (reference sequence). This CDR3 is built from 16 residues. Here the CDR3 DNA reads TGTGCCACCTGGGTCTCGGGTGGCGCGTCCGATTGGATCAAGACGTTT. Protein sequence: CATWVSGGASDWIKTF.

The chain combines TRGV2 with TRGJP2. CDR3 length: 15 amino acids. V shed 4 bases, J shed 0 bases, and the junction held 5 bases outside the gene matches. Germline V gives CDR1 EGSNGY, CDR2 YDSYNSKV. As DNA, the CDR3 is TGTGCCACCTGGGATAAATATAGTAGTGATTGGATCAAGACGTTT. This codes for CATWDKYSSDWIKTF.